One sample yielded the 20 T cell receptor beta chains listed below, sequenced in a study of T cell responses to AZD1222 COVID-19 vaccine. Libraries were prepared by immunoSEQ multiplex PCR; TCRdb keeps only in-frame clonotypes and omits some of them. The sample carries about 110,000 clones, roughly nine tenths recorded once. The material sequenced was peripheral blood, taken 28 days after the second AZD1222 dose. The receptors derive from an adult who received the AZD1222 COVID-19 vaccine.

This sequence joins TRBV11-3 and TRBJ2-3, with a tentative D call TRBD1 (6 bases). CDR1 is SGHNT, CDR2 YENEEA, per germline. Trimming left V 1 base short and J 2 bases short, with 10 bases between. The CDR3 is made up of 15 amino acids. This CDR3 is CASSLGRTATDTQYF. The CDR3 region has the DNA TGTGCCAGCAGCTTAGGTCGGACAGCCACAGATACGCAGTATTTT. Using reference TRBV11-3 and TRBJ2-3 for the parts outside the CDR3, the full variable domain is EAGVVQSPRYKIIEKKQPVAFWCNPISGHNTLYWYLQNLGQGPELLIRYENEEAVDDSQLPKDRFSAERLKGVDSTLKIQPAELGDSAVYLCASSLGRTATDTQYFGPGTRLTVL.

This clone has only a few counts. This chain joins TRBV19 and TRBJ1-4; 8 bases are shared with TRBD1. Per germline, CDR1 LNHDA and CDR2 SQIVND (reference sequence). With 5 bases clipped from V and 5 bases from J, the junction kept 7 bases outside the gene matches. This CDR3 comprises 15 residues. Here the CDR3 reads CASSRARQGNEKLFF. CDR3 nucleotides: TGTGCCAGTAGTCGAGCAAGACAGGGGAATGAAAAACTGTTTTTT.

This clone was recorded once. This rearrangement joins TRBV28 to TRBJ1-1, with D uncertain. Between the trimmed V and J ends, which lost 6 bases and 5 bases, there was a span of 22 bases. This CDR3 comprises 16 residues. Germline CDR1 reads MDHEN; CDR2 reads SYDVKM. The CDR3, as DNA: TGTGCCAGCAGATCACCGTCGGGGAGGAGAAGGACTGAAGCTTTCTTT. This gives the protein CASRSPSGRRRTEAFF.

This clone was seen a handful of times. V and J are TRBV11-2 and TRBJ1-1; maybe TRBD1 (5 bases). Between the trimmed V and J ends, which lost 5 bases and 7 bases, there was a span of 14 bases. Per the germline V gene, CDR1 is SGHAT and CDR2 is FQNNGV. This CDR3 spans 13 amino acids. The CDR3 coding sequence is TGTGCCAGCAGCCGCAACCAGGGCCTTGAAGCTTTCTTT. Amino acids: CASSRNQGLEAFF.

The chain recombines TRBV4-2 with TRBJ2-7; 9 nucleotides match TRBD2. CDR1 is LGHNA and CDR2 is YNFKEQ in the germline V gene. V lost 0 bases to trimming and J lost 3 bases; unmatched junction nucleotides: 6. This CDR3 region has 16 residues. CDR3 residues: CASSQDRSGRYYEQYF. The CDR3 nucleotides read TGTGCCAGCAGCCAAGATAGGAGCGGGAGGTACTACGAGCAGTACTTC.

The chain is built from TRBV24-1 and TRBJ1-2; possible D gene TRBD1, 5 bases. Germline V gives CDR1 KGHDR, CDR2 SFDVKD. Trimming left V 9 bases short and J 5 bases short, with 9 bases between. The CDR3 has 11 residues. CDR3 region: CATQGVYGYTF. The CDR3 DNA follows: TGTGCCACCCAGGGAGTTTATGGCTACACCTTC.

This clone was picked up many times. The chain employs TRBV4-2 and TRBJ2-7, with TRBD1 identical over 7 bases. CDR1 is LGHNA and CDR2 is YNFKEQ in the germline V gene. This CDR3 is built from 15 residues. V lost 0 bases to trimming and J lost 0 bases; unmatched junction nucleotides: 2. CDR3 DNA: TGTGCCAGCAGCCAAGAGGGACAGAGCTCCTACGAGCAGTACTTC. This codes for CASSQEGQSSYEQYF.

This clone occurred once. V usage is TRBV6-6 and J usage is TRBJ1-4; TRBD1 matches 7 bases. Germline V gene lookup returns CDR1 MNHNY and CDR2 SVGAGI (reference sequence). V lost 7 bases, J lost 7 bases, and 15 bases stayed unmatched. CDR3 length equals 16 residues. The chain's CDR3 is CASTPGRDREGEKLFF. CDR3 DNA sequence: TGTGCCAGCACCCCTGGTCGGGACAGAGAGGGTGAAAAACTGTTTTTT.

This clone was picked up one time. The chain couples TRBV7-9 to TRBJ2-7, with D tentatively TRBD1 or TRBD2 (6 bases each). The CDR3 is made up of 15 amino acids. The germline V gene encodes CDR1 SEHNR and CDR2 FQNEAQ (reference sequence). Trimming cost V 1 base and J 5 bases, with 15 bases left between them. The CDR3 DNA is TGTGCCAGCAGCTTAGGTTTGGGGGGCTACAACGAGCAGTACTTC. Protein sequence: CASSLGLGGYNEQYF.

The rearrangement uses TRBV5-1 and TRBJ2-5; 9 bases are shared with TRBD2. Germline V lookup: CDR1 SGHRS, CDR2 YFSETQ. CDR3 length equals 16 residues. The V segment lost 1 base and the J segment 4 bases; nucleotides outside the gene matches: 8. The CDR3 sequence is CASSLMAGGPRETQYF. For the CDR3, the DNA is TGCGCCAGCAGCTTGATGGCGGGAGGGCCTCGAGAGACCCAGTACTTC.

This sequence joins TRBV10-3 and TRBJ2-7; possibly TRBD2 for D (5 bases). This CDR3 region has 15 residues. The V gene's germline CDR1 is ENHRY and CDR2 SYGVKD. The V end lost 3 bases, the J end lost 0 bases, and 12 bases lay between the germline ends. The CDR3 coding sequence is TGTGCCATCAGTGATAACACTAGGACCTCCTACGAGCAGTACTTC. It is translated as CAISDNTRTSYEQYF.

This clone has just one count. The gene calls are TRBV2 and TRBJ2-3; no reliable D call. Trimming removed 6 bases at V and 8 bases at J, with 12 bases between. Germline CDR1 SNHLY, CDR2 FYNNEI. The CDR3 runs to 12 residues. DNA for the CDR3: TGTGCCAGCAGGCTAGAAATTTTTACGCAGTATTTT. It translates to CASRLEIFTQYF.

The rearrangement uses TRBV15 and TRBJ1-6; 8 bases agree with TRBD1. V was pared by 4 bases and J by 8 bases, with 7 bases of the junction left unmatched. This CDR3 has 15 residues. Germline loops: CDR1 LNHNV, CDR2 YYDKDF (reference sequence). This CDR3 reads CATSNRQGWDSPLHF. The CDR3, as DNA: TGTGCCACCAGCAATCGACAGGGGTGGGATTCACCCCTCCACTTT.

The chain has TRBV6-2 or TRBV6-3 and TRBJ2-7; no definite D call. This CDR3 has 14 residues. V was pared by 0 bases and J by 3 bases, with 9 bases between. The germline V gene has CDR1 MNHEY and CDR2 SVGEGT. CDR3 DNA sequence: TGTGCCAGCAGTTACTCGTTGGATTACTACGAGCAGTACTTC. It specifies CASSYSLDYYEQYF.

This clone was recorded only once. The chain uses TRBV11-1 and TRBJ1-5; D is unresolved. V dropped 1 base and J dropped 9 bases, with 10 bases sitting between them. The CDR3 loop spans 13 amino acids. Germline V gene lookup returns CDR1 SGHAT and CDR2 FQDESV (reference sequence). The chain's CDR3 is CASSLDGSPPQHF. The CDR3, as DNA: TGTGCCAGCAGCTTAGATGGGAGTCCGCCCCAGCATTTT. Variable domain in full (rest from reference TRBV11-1 and TRBJ1-5): EAEVAQSPRYKITEKSQAVAFWCDPISGHATLYWYRQILGQGPELLVQFQDESVVDDSQLPKDRFSAERLKGVDSTLKIQPAELGDSAMYLCASSLDGSPPQHFGDGTRLSIL.

The chain has TRBV6-2 or TRBV6-3 and TRBJ2-1; 8 bases line up with TRBD2. Germline V gene lookup returns CDR1 MNHEY and CDR2 SVGEGT. V lost 0 bases and J lost 9; bases outside the gene matches: 10. The CDR3 is 16 residues long. CDR3 loop: CASSYSLAVRVGEQFF. The CDR3 nucleotides read TGTGCCAGCAGTTACTCACTAGCGGTTAGGGTAGGTGAGCAGTTCTTC.

This chain joins TRBV28 and TRBJ1-2; maybe TRBD1 (6 bases). Germline V gives CDR1 MDHEN, CDR2 SYDVKM. The CDR3 has 15 residues. V was trimmed by 5 bases and J by 1 base, leaving 14 bases between them. The CDR3 reads CASSKYRDGNYGYTF. The DNA for the CDR3 is TGTGCCAGCAGTAAATACAGGGATGGTAACTATGGCTACACCTTC.

The V gene is TRBV19, the J gene TRBJ2-1, with 11 positions matching TRBD1. The CDR3 totals 18 residues. The J segment lost 5 bases and the V segment lost 4 bases, leaving 13 bases of the junction unmatched. Germline V gene lookup returns CDR1 LNHDA and CDR2 SQIVND (reference sequence). The CDR3 sequence is CASSTPRTGGAYNNEQFF. In DNA form, the CDR3 reads TGTGCCAGTAGTACACCTAGGACAGGGGGCGCTTACAACAATGAGCAGTTCTTC.

The chain has TRBV5-4 and TRBJ2-6; D might be TRBD1 (6 bases). CDR1 SGHNT and CDR2 YYREEE come from the germline V gene (reference sequence). The V and J ends lost 5 bases and 0 bases respectively, with 18 bases between them. CDR3 length: 18 residues. CDR3 nucleotide sequence: TGTGCCAGCAGTTTGAGCCGGGACATCCACTCTGGGGCCAACGTCCTGACTTTC. It encodes CASSLSRDIHSGANVLTF. Looking up the rest from reference TRBV5-4 and TRBJ2-6 gives the full variable domain: ETGVTQSPTHLIKTRGQQVTLRCSSQSGHNTVSWYQQALGQGPQFIFQYYREEENGRGNFPPRFSGLQFPNYSSELNVNALELDDSALYLCASSLSRDIHSGANVLTFGAGSRLTVL.

This chain uses TRBV4-3 with TRBJ2-3; a possible D gene is TRBD1 (5 bases). Looked up from germline, CDR1 is LGHNA and CDR2 is YSLEER. The length of the CDR3 is 15 residues. Trimming pared 0 bases from V and 1 base from J, leaving 8 bases between. CDR3 sequence: CASSQDRVGTDTQYF. Here the CDR3 DNA reads TGCGCCAGCAGCCAAGACAGGGTCGGCACAGATACGCAGTATTTT.